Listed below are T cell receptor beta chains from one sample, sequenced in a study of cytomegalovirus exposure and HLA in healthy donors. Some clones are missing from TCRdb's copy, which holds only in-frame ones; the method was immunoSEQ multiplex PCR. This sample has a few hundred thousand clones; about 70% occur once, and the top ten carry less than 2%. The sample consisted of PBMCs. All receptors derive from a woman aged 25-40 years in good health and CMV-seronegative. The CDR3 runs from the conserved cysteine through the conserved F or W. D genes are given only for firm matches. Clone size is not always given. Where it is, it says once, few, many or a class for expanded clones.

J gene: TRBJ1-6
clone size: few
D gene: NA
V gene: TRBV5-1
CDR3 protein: CASSLGGSRDNSPLHF
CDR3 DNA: TGCGCCAGCAGCTTGGGAGGGTCTCGGGATAATTCACCCCTCCACTTT

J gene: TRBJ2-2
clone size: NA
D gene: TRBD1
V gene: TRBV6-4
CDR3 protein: CASSEGQGSNTGELFF
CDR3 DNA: TGTGCCAGCAGTGAGGGACAGGGGTCGAACACCGGGGAGCTGTTTTTT

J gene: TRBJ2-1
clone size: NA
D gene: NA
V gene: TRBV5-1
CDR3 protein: CASSLSQAFSNEQFF
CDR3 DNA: TGCGCCAGCAGCTTGTCACAGGCCTTTAGCAATGAGCAGTTCTTC

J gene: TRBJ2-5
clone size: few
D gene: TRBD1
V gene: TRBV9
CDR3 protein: CAGSVEGRGETQYF
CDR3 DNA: TGTGCCGGCAGCGTAGAGGGCAGGGGGGAGACCCAGTACTTC

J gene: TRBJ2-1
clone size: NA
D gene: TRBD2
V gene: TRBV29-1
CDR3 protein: CSAGGGRNEQFF
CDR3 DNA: TGCAGCGCCGGGGGGGGCAGGAATGAGCAGTTCTTC

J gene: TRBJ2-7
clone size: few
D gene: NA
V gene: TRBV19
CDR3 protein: CASSIDAGKTYEQYF
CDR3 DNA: TGTGCCAGTAGTATAGATGCGGGGAAGACCTACGAGCAGTACTTC

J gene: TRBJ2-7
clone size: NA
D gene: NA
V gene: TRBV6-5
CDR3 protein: CASSPHYSRHYEQYF
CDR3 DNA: TGTGCCAGCAGTCCCCATTACTCCAGACACTACGAGCAGTACTTC

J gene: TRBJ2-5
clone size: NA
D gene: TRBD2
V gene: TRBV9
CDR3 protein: CASSVGGSGETQYF
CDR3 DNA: TGTGCCAGCAGCGTAGGCGGGAGCGGAGAGACCCAGTACTTC

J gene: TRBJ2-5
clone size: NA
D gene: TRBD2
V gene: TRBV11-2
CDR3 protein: CASSPSGSQETQYF
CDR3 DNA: TGTGCCAGCAGCCCTAGCGGGAGCCAAGAGACCCAGTACTTC

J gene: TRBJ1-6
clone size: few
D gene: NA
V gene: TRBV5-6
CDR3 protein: CASSTGSAALHF
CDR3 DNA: TGTGCCAGCAGCACAGGGTCGGCGGCCCTCCACTTT

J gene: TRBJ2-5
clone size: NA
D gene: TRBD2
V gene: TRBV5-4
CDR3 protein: CASSWGLAGQETQYF
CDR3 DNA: TGTGCCAGCAGCTGGGGACTAGCGGGCCAAGAGACCCAGTACTTC

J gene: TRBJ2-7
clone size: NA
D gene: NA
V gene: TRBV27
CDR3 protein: CASSLQSSYEQYF
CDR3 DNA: TGTGCCAGCAGTCTGCAAAGCTCCTACGAGCAGTACTTC

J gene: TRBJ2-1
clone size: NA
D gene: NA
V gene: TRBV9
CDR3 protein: CASSSRGDSIEEQFF
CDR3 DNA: TGTGCCAGCAGCTCAAGAGGAGACTCTATCGAGGAGCAGTTCTTC

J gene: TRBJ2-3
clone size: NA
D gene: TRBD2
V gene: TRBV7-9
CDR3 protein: CASSNSTSGSGTQYF
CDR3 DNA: TGTGCCAGCAGCAACTCGACTAGCGGGAGTGGTACGCAGTATTTT

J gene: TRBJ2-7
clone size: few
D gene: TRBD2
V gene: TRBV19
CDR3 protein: CASSISPTSGSSYEQYF
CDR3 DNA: TGTGCCAGTAGTATCTCTCCGACTAGCGGGAGCTCCTACGAGCAGTACTTC

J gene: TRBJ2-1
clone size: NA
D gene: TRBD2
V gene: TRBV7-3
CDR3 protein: CASSSSGAPLNEQFF
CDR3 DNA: TGTGCCAGCAGCTCGAGCGGGGCCCCACTCAATGAGCAGTTCTTC

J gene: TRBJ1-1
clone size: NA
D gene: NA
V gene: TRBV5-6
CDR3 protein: CASSLALQVGTEAFF
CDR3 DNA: TGTGCCAGCAGCTTGGCGTTACAGGTCGGGACTGAAGCTTTCTTT

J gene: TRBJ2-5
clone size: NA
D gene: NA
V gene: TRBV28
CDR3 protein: CASSLGTQETQYF
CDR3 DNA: TGTGCCAGCAGTCTAGGGACTCAAGAGACCCAGTACTTC

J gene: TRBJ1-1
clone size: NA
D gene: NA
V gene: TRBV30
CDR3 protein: CAWTQNSNTEAFF
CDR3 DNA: TGTGCCTGGACCCAAAATTCCAACACTGAAGCTTTCTTT

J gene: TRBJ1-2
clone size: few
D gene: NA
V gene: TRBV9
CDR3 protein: CASSVAGDYGYTF
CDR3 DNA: TGTGCCAGCAGCGTAGCAGGGGACTATGGCTACACCTTC

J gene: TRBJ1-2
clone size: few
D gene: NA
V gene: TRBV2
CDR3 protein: CASTDKTVPNYGYTF
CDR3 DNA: TGTGCCAGCACAGATAAGACAGTCCCTAACTATGGCTACACCTTC

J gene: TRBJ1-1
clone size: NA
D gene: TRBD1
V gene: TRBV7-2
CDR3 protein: CASSLSTLGTGGNTEAFF
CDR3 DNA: TGTGCCAGCAGCTTAAGTACGTTGGGGACAGGGGGAAACACTGAAGCTTTCTTT

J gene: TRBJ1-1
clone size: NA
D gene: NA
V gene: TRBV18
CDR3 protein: CASSESGDTEAFF
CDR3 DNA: TGTGCCAGCTCAGAATCCGGGGACACTGAAGCTTTCTTT

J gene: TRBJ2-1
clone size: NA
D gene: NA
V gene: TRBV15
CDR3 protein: CATSRDRPSYNEQFF
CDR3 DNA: TGTGCCACCAGCAGAGACAGGCCATCCTACAATGAGCAGTTCTTC